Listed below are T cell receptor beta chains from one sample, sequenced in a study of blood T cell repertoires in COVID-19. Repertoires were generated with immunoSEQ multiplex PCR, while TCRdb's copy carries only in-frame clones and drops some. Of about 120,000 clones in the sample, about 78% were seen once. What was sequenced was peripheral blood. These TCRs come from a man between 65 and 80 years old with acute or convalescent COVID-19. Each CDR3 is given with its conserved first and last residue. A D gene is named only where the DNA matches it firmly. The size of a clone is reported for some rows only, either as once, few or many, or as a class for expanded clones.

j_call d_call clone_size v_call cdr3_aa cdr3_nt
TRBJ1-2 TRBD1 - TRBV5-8 CASSWTGGRNYGYTF TGTGCCAGCAGCTGGACAGGGGGAAGGAACTATGGCTACACCTTC
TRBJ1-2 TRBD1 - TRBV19 CASTNTGGESYGYTF TGTGCCAGTACCAACACAGGGGGTGAAAGCTATGGCTACACCTTC
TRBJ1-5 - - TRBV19 CASSRRGMTKYSNQPQHF TGTGCCAGTAGCCGGCGGGGGATGACGAAATATAGCAATCAGCCCCAGCATTTT
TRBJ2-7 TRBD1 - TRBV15 CATSRTGTYEQYF TGTGCCACCAGCAGGACAGGGACCTACGAGCAGTACTTC
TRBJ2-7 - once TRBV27 CASSSFPLSSYEQYF TGTGCCAGCAGTTCCTTTCCCCTGAGCTCCTACGAGCAGTACTTC
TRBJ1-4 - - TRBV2 CASKRDTTYTNEKLFF TGTGCCAGCAAACGGGACACCACTTACACTAATGAAAAACTGTTTTTT
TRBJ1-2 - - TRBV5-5 CASSLEGRGRGNGYTF TGTGCCAGCAGCTTGGAGGGTAGAGGGCGCGGAAATGGCTACACCTTC
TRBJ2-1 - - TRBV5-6 CASSLTGEQFF TGTGCCAGCAGCTTGACGGGTGAGCAGTTCTTC
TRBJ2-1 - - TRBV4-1 CASSQASSAYVNEQFF TGCGCCAGCAGCCAGGCGTCTAGCGCCTACGTCAATGAGCAGTTCTTC
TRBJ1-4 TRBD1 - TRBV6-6 CASSYRGPTNEKLFF TGTGCCAGCAGCTACAGGGGGCCCACTAATGAAAAACTGTTTTTT
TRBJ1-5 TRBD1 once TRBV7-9 CASSTGQGKDQPQHF TGTGCCAGCAGCACCGGACAGGGGAAGGATCAGCCCCAGCATTTT
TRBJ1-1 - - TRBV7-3 CATSPGGGTEAFF TGTGCCACGTCCCCCGGGGGTGGCACTGAAGCTTTCTTT
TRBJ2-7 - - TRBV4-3 CASSQEARDIYEQYF TGCGCCAGCAGCCAAGAAGCCAGGGATATTTACGAGCAGTACTTC
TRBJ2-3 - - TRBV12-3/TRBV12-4 CATSRGDTQYF TGTGCCACCTCCCGGGGAGATACGCAGTATTTT
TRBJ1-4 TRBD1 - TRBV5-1 CASSKGQTLNEKLFF TGCGCCAGCAGCAAGGGACAGACCCTTAATGAAAAACTGTTTTTT
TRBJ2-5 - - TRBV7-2 CASSLSGNQETQYF TGTGCCAGCAGCTTGTCAGGGAACCAAGAGACCCAGTACTTC